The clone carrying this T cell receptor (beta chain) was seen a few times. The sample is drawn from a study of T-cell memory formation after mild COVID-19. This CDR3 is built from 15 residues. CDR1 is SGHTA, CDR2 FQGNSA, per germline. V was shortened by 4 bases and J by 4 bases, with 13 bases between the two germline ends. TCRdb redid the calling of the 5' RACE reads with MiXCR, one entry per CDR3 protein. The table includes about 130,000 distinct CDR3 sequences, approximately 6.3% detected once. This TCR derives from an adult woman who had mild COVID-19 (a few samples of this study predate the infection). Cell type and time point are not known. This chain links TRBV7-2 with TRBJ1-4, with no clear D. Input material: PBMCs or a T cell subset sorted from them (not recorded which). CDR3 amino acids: CASSSGRGLNEKLFF. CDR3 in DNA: TGTGCCAGCAGCTCCGGGCGAGGTCTTAATGAAAAACTGTTTTTT.